The following is a T cell receptor (beta chain) sequence with its context. There were TCR beta CDR3 regions amplified from RNA transcripts. The HTBI primer set was used in a first-round RT-PCR of the TCR CDR3. TCRdb passed the multiplex PCR reads through MiXCR, listing each CDR3 protein once. The sample lists about 270,000 distinct CDR3 sequences; about 15% were seen once. These data originate in a study of T cells in Graves' hyperthyroidism and ophthalmopathy. Patients having uncontrolled infection, another autoimmune disease, pregnancy or lactation were not included. V was pared by 0 bases and J by 2 bases, with 14 bases between. This CDR3 spans 16 amino acids. The germline V gene has CDR1 SGHTA and CDR2 FQGNSA.

The sequence was obtained from a woman aged 50 to 65 with Graves' hyperthyroidism that later progressed to Graves' ophthalmopathy. V and J are TRBV7-2 and TRBJ2-7; tentative D call: TRBD2 (6 bases). What was sequenced was blood. The DNA of the CDR3 is TGTGCCAGCAGCTTAGCTGGAGGCGGGGTCCCCTACGAGCAGTACTTC. Its protein is CASSLAGGGVPYEQYF.